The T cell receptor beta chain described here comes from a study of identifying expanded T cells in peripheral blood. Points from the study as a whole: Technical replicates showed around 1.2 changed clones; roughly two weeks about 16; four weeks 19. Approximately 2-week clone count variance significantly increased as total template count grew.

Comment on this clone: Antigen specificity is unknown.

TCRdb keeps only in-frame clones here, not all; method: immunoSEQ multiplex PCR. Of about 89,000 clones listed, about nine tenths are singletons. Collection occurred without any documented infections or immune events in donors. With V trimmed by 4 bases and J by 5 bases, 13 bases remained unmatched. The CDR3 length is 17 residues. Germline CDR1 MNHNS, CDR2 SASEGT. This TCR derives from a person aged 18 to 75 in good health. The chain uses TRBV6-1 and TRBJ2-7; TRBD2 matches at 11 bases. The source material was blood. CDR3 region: CASSAPSGGFGRHEQYF. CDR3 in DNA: TGTGCCAGCAGTGCGCCTAGCGGGGGGTTTGGTAGGCACGAGCAGTACTTC.